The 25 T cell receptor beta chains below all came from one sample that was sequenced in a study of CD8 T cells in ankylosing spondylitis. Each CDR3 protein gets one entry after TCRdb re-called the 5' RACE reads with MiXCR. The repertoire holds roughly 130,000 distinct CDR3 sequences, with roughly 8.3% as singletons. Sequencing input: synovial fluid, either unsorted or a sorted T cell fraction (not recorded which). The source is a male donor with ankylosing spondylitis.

The CDR3 spells CAASPKPGHFTSGRYPYEQYF. DNA for the CDR3: TGTGCCGCCTCGCCGAAGCCGGGACACTTTACTAGCGGGAGGTACCCCTACGAGCAGTACTTC. The rearrangement uses TRBV6-2 or TRBV6-3 and TRBJ2-7; 12 bases match TRBD2. Germline lookup yields CDR1 MNHEY and CDR2 SVGEGT. Trimming took 11 bases from V and 2 from J; bases not matched to a gene: 28. CDR3 size: 21 residues.

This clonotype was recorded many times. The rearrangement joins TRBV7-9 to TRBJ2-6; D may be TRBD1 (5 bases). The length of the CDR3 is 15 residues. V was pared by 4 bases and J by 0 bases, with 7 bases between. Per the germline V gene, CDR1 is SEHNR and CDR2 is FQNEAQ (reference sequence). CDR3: CASSSQVSGANVLTF. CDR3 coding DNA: TGTGCCAGCAGCTCACAGGTCTCTGGGGCCAACGTCCTGACTTTC.

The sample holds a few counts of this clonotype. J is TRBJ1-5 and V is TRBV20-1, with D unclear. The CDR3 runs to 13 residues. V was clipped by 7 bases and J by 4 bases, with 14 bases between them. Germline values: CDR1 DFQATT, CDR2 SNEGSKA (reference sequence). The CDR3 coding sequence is TGCAGTGTCGACCGCGGCCGAAATCAGCCCCAGCATTTT. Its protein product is CSVDRGRNQPQHF.

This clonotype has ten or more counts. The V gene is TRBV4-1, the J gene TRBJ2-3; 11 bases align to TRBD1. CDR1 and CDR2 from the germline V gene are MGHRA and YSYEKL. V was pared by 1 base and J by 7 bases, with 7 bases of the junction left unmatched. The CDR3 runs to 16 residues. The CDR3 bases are TGCGCCAGCAGCCAAGGGGGGACAGGGGGTCTAAATACGCAGTATTTT. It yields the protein CASSQGGTGGLNTQYF.

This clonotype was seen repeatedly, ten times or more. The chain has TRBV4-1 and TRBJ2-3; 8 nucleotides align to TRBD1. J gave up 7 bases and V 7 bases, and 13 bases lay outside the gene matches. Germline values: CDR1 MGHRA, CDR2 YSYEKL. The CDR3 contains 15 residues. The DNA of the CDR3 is TGCGCCAGCACCAAAGACCCCGGACAGGGACATACGCAGTATTTT. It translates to CASTKDPGQGHTQYF.

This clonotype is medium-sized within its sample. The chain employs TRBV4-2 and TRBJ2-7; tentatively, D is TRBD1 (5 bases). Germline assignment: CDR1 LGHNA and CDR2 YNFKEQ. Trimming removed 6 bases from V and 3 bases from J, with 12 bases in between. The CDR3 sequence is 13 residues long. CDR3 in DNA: TGTGCCAGCAGTCTGAGTACAGGCTACGAGCAGTACTTC. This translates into CASSLSTGYEQYF.

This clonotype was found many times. The chain's CDR3 is CSARRRENTEAFF. CDR3 DNA sequence: TGCAGTGCTAGACGAAGAGAGAATACTGAAGCTTTCTTT. The chain joins TRBV20-1 to TRBJ1-1; D unresolved. CDR1 is DFQATT, CDR2 SNEGSKA, per germline (reference sequence). The CDR3 has 13 residues. The ends were cut back, 2 bases at V and 5 bases at J, with 12 bases in the middle.

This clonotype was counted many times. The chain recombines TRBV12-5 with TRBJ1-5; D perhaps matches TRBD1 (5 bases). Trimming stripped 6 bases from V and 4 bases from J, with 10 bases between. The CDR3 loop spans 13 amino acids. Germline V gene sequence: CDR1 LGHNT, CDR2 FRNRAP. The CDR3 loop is CASGGGGNQPQHF. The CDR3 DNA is TGTGCTAGTGGCGGGGGTGGGAATCAGCCCCAGCATTTT.

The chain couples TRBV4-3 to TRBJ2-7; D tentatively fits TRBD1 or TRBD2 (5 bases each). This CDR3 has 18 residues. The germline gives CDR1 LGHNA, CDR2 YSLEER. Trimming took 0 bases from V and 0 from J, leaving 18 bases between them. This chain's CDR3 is CASSQEVGRGSSSYEQYF. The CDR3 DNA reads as TGCGCCAGCAGCCAAGAGGTTGGCCGGGGCTCCAGCTCCTACGAGCAGTACTTC.

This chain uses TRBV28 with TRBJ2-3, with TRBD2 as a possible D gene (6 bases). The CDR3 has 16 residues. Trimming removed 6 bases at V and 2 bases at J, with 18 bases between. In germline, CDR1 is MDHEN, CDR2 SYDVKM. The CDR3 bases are TGTGCCAGCAGAGTGACTCCGGGACTTTTCACAGATACGCAGTATTTT. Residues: CASRVTPGLFTDTQYF.

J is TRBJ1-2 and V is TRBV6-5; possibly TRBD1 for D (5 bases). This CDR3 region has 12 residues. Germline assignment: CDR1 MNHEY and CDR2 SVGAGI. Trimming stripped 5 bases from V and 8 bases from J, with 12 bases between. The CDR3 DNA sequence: TGTGCCAGCAGTACCTGGGACGACGGCTACACCTTC. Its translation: CASSTWDDGYTF.

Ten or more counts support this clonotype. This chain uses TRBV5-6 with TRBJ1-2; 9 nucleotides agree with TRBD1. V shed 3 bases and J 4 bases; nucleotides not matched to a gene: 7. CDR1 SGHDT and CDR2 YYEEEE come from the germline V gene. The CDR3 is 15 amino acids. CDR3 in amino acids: CASSWSTGGFYGYTF. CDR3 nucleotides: TGTGCCAGCAGCTGGTCCACAGGGGGCTTCTATGGCTACACCTTC.

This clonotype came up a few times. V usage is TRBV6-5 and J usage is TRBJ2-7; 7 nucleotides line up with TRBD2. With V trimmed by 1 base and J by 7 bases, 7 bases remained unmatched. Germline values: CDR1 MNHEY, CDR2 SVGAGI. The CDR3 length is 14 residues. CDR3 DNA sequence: TGTGCCAGCAGTTACTTCGGGGAGGGTCGGGAGCAGTACTTC. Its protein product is CASSYFGEGREQYF.

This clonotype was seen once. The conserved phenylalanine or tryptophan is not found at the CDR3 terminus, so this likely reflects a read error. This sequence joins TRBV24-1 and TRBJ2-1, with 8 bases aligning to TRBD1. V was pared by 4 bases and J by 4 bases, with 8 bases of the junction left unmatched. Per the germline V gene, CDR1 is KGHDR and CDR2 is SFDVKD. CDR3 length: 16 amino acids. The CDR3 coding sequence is TGTGCCACCAGTGAGCGGGACAGGACGAGGTACAATGAGCAGTTCTCC. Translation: CATSERDRTRYNEQFS.

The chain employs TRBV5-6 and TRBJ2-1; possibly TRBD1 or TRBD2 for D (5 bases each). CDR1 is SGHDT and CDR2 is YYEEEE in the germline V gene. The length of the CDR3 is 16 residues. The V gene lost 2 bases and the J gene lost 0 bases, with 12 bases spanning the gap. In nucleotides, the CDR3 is TGTGCCAGCAGCTTACGAGGGGTTAGCTCCTACAATGAGCAGTTCTTC. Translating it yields CASSLRGVSSYNEQFF.

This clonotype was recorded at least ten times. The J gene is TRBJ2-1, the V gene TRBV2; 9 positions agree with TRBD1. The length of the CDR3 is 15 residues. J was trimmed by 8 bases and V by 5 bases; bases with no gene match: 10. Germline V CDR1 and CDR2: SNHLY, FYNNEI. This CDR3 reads CASSSGTGWKHEQFF. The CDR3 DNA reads TGTGCCAGCAGTTCCGGGACAGGGTGGAAACATGAGCAGTTCTTC.

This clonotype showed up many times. The CDR3 is CSVWTATNYGYTF. The CDR3 nucleotides read TGCAGCGTTTGGACAGCTACTAACTATGGCTACACCTTC. V usage is TRBV29-1 and J usage is TRBJ1-2, with D tentatively TRBD1 (6 bases). From germline, CDR1 is SQVTM and CDR2 ANQGSEA. The ends were cut back, 5 bases at V and 0 bases at J, with 10 bases in the middle. The CDR3 totals 13 residues. Full variable domain (rest looked up from reference TRBV29-1 and TRBJ1-2): SAVISQKPSRDICQRGTSLTIQCQVDSQVTMMFWYRQQPGQSLTLIATANQGSEATYESGFVIDKFPISRPNLTFSTLTVSNMSPEDSSIYLCSVWTATNYGYTFGSGTRLTVV.

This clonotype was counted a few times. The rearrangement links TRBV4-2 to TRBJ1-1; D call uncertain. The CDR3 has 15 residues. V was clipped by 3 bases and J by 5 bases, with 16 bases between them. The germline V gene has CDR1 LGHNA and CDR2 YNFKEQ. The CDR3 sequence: CASSHPGGKETEAFF. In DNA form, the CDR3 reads TGTGCCAGCAGCCACCCCGGAGGGAAGGAAACTGAAGCTTTCTTT.

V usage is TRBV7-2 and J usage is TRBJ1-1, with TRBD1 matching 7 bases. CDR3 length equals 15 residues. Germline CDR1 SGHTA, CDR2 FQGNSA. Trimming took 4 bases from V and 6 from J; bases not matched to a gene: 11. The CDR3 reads CASSSQGGRLPEAFF. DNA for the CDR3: TGTGCCAGCAGCTCCCAGGGGGGCAGGTTACCTGAAGCTTTCTTT.

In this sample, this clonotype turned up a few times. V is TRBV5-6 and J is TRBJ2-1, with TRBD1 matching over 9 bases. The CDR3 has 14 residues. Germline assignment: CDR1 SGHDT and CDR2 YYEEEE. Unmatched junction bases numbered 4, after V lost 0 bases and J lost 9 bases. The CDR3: CASSLAGTGSEQFF. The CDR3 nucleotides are TGTGCCAGCAGCTTGGCCGGGACAGGGAGTGAGCAGTTCTTC.

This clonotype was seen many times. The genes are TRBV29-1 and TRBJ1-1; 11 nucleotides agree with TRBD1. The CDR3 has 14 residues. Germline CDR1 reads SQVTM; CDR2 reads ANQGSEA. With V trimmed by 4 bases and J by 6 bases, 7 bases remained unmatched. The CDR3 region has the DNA TGCAGCGTTGTAATAGGGACAGGGGGAGCTGAAGCTTTCTTT. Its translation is CSVVIGTGGAEAFF.

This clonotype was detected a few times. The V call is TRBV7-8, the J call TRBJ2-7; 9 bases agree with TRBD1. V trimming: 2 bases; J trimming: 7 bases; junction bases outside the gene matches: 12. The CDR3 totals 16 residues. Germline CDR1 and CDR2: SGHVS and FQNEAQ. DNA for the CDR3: TGTGCCAGCAGCTTAATGGGGACAGGGTTGTCGGGGGAGCAGTACTTC. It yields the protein CASSLMGTGLSGEQYF.

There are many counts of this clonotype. The CDR3 nucleotides read TGCGCCAGCAGCTCCGGGGGGGGAGAGACCCAGTACTTC. Residues: CASSSGGGETQYF. The chain combines TRBV5-1 with TRBJ2-5; 8 bases match TRBD2. Losses at the gene ends were 3 bases for V and 4 bases for J; bases not matched to a gene: 2. Germline CDR1 and CDR2: SGHRS and YFSETQ. This CDR3 has 13 residues.

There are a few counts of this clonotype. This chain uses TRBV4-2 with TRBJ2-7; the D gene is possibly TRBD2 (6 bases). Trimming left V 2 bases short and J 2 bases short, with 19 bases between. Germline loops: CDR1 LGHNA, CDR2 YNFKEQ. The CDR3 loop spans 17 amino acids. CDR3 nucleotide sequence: TGTGCCAGCAGCCAATCTTCCGGGCGGGACGAAACCTACGAGCAGTACTTC. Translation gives CASSQSSGRDETYEQYF.

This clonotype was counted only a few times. CDR3 coding DNA: TGTGCCAGCAGCTTGTTGACTAGCACAGATACGCAGTATTTT. It yields the protein CASSLLTSTDTQYF. The V call is TRBV5-4, the J call TRBJ2-3; D unclear. Trimming removed 1 base at V and 0 bases at J, with 6 bases between. Germline V CDR1 and CDR2: SGHNT, YYREEE (reference sequence). This CDR3 comprises 14 residues.